Only a few counts were recorded for the clone carrying this TCR beta chain. Autoimmune disease history or systemic immunosuppression barred patients. Blood sampling took place at baseline, cycle 4 day 1, and cycle 7 day 1. This entry belongs to a study of OX40 agonist ivuxolimab in advanced cancers. Whole-study context: Patients assigned to dose escalation were diagnosed with hepatocellular carcinoma, melanoma, renal cell or head and neck cancer.

The CDR3 is made up of 16 amino acids. With 4 bases clipped from V and 3 bases from J, the junction kept 9 bases outside the gene matches. The germline V gene encodes CDR1 SGHDT and CDR2 YYEEEE. TCRdb's copy holds only in-frame clones and misses some; the assay was immunoSEQ multiplex PCR. The table includes about 110,000 clones, over 75% detected once. Sequenced material: CD4+ or CD8+ T cells sorted from blood, taken in a trial of the OX40 agonist ivuxolimab. The clonotype was recovered from an adult with an advanced solid tumor such as melanoma, head and neck, liver or kidney cancer. This chain uses TRBV5-6 with TRBJ2-1; 8 bases are shared with TRBD2. Here the CDR3 reads CASSPVSGGLYNEQFF. The CDR3 nucleotides read TGTGCCAGCAGCCCAGTGAGCGGGGGCCTCTACAATGAGCAGTTCTTC.